These T cell receptor beta chains were read from a single sample in a study of graft-versus-host responses after intestinal transplantation. Assay used: immunoSEQ multiplex PCR; TCRdb lists only in-frame clones, some missing. The sample has 99,000 or so clones, about 84% seen once; the top ten hold more than 1.4%. The source material was PBMCs, sampled 255 days after intestinal transplant. The source is a human patient who received an intestinal transplant, so some T cells may come from the graft donor. CDR3s leave out the opening cysteine and the closing phenylalanine or tryptophan. Only some rows state a clone size, as once, few, many or a class for expanded clones.

size	V	J	CDR3
NA	TRBV7-7	TRBJ2-1	ASSSGTWNEQF
NA	TRBV2	TRBJ2-1	ASSEFMERACNEQF
NA	TRBV4-1	TRBJ2-7	ASSPEGQEYEQY
NA	TRBV5-4	TRBJ2-1	ASSFYGGVTSHEQF
NA	TRBV6-6	TRBJ1-1	ASSYFGQPVTEAF
NA	TRBV7-6	TRBJ2-1	ASSLNTGTSMDEQF
once	TRBV28	TRBJ1-1	ASSPTGSWRPEAF
NA	TRBV29-1	TRBJ2-7	SALDRAYEQY
once	TRBV4-2	TRBJ2-1	ASSVLAGNEQF
NA	TRBV5-4	TRBJ2-2	ASSLAPRSVSGELF
NA	TRBV2	TRBJ2-3	ASSNSGLMYGDTQY
NA	TRBV18	TRBJ2-2	ASSPRADGYTGELF
NA	TRBV6-1	TRBJ1-2	ASSLTGGAYGYT
NA	TRBV5-6	TRBJ1-5	ASSLSGNQPQH
NA	TRBV6-1	TRBJ2-5	ASSAWVGREIQETQY
once	TRBV28	TRBJ1-5	ASSPLLGAGNQPQH
NA	TRBV29-1	TRBJ1-2	SVELWDRGPGYGYT
NA	TRBV30	TRBJ1-5	AWSKGDRGYQPQH
once	TRBV1	TRBJ2-7	TSSSRASGSLVTHEQY
NA	TRBV2	TRBJ1-2	AGRQGYGYT
NA	TRBV28	TRBJ1-3	ASRTTGKGGNTIY
once	TRBV7-9	TRBJ1-2	ASSLAINGYT
once	TRBV27	TRBJ1-1	ASSPPGPLNTEAF
NA	TRBV10-3	TRBJ1-2	AISERVTGFYYGYT
NA	TRBV29-1	TRBJ2-5	SVEVGDRASGTQY
NA	TRBV30	TRBJ2-7	ACSSGVVYEQY
NA	TRBV9	TRBJ2-1	ASSVHGSGRSYNEQF
NA	TRBV6-6	TRBJ2-1	ASSALASSYNEQF
NA	TRBV2	TRBJ1-4	AIRGRARNEKLF